The 22 T cell receptor beta chains listed next were all sequenced from one sample in a study of T cells after yellow fever vaccination. MiXCR, run by TCRdb on the 5' RACE reads, gives a single entry per CDR3 protein. This table holds hundreds of thousands of distinct CDR3 sequences, 9% to 15% found once. The sequenced sample was PBMCs, obtained on the day of the yellow fever booster vaccination. These receptors all come from a man aged 30 to 45 who received the YFV17D yellow fever vaccine.

This chain links TRBV4-3 with TRBJ2-5; the D gene is possibly TRBD2 (5 bases). The V and J ends lost 4 bases and 1 base respectively, with 13 bases between them. The germline gives CDR1 LGHNA, CDR2 YSLEER. The CDR3 has 15 amino acids. CDR3 sequence reads: CASSPRQAAQETQYF. The CDR3, as DNA: TGCGCCAGCAGCCCACGGCAAGCGGCCCAAGAGACCCAGTACTTC.

This clonotype appeared a few times. V gene TRBV29-1 combines with J gene TRBJ2-1; D is possibly TRBD2 (6 bases). CDR1 is SQVTM, CDR2 ANQGSEA, per germline. The CDR3 loop spans 16 amino acids. V gave up 0 bases and J gave up 3 bases, with 15 bases separating them. CDR3 amino acids: CSVEEGRSGLYNEQFF. The CDR3 nucleotides are TGCAGCGTTGAAGAAGGCCGTAGCGGACTCTACAATGAGCAGTTCTTC.

This clonotype was recorded a few times. The V call is TRBV19, the J call TRBJ1-1; 7 positions agree with TRBD1. J lost 4 bases, V lost 8 bases, and 10 bases had no gene match. This CDR3 is built from 14 residues. CDR1 is LNHDA, CDR2 SQIVND, per germline (reference sequence). The CDR3 protein is CASVDRFVGTEAFF. CDR3 in DNA: TGTGCCAGTGTGGACAGGTTTGTCGGCACTGAAGCTTTCTTT.

The sample holds a few counts of this clonotype. The gene calls are TRBV28 and TRBJ2-2; D may be TRBD1 or TRBD2 (6 bases each). V lost 10 bases and J lost 5, with 20 bases in between. Germline CDR1 is MDHEN and CDR2 is SYDVKM. The CDR3 loop spans 15 amino acids. For the CDR3, the DNA is TGTGCCACCTTTGAGGGGGGAGGAGTTACCGGGGAGCTGTTTTTT. Translating gives CATFEGGGVTGELFF.

This clonotype was detected only a few times. The chain joins TRBV7-8 to TRBJ1-5; D is possibly TRBD1 (6 bases). From germline, CDR1 is SGHVS and CDR2 FQNEAQ. The CDR3 consists of 15 residues. V was trimmed by 0 bases and J by 4 bases, leaving 10 bases between them. The CDR3 region has the DNA TGTGCCAGCAGCTTAGCGGGGGGCACGAATCAGCCCCAGCATTTT. It specifies CASSLAGGTNQPQHF.

This clonotype was counted a few times. This rearrangement joins TRBV5-1 to TRBJ2-1; D gene uncertain. CDR3 length equals 17 residues. Trimming stripped 4 bases from V and 2 bases from J, with 19 bases between. Germline CDR1 SGHRS, CDR2 YFSETQ. The CDR3, as DNA: TGCGCCAGCAGCCGTCCGGTACAGACCCTTACCTACAATGAGCAGTTCTTC. It is translated as CASSRPVQTLTYNEQFF.

This clonotype has a handful of counts. V usage is TRBV28 and J usage is TRBJ1-5, with unresolved D. The germline gives CDR1 MDHEN, CDR2 SYDVKM. This CDR3 has 14 amino acids. Trimming removed 3 bases from V and 6 bases from J, with 12 bases in between. CDR3 nucleotide sequence: TGTGCCAGCAGTTTTGGGGTTAAGGTTCAGCCCCAGCATTTT. This encodes CASSFGVKVQPQHF.

This rearrangement joins TRBV5-4 to TRBJ2-5, with D tentatively TRBD2 (6 bases). Germline V gives CDR1 SGHNT, CDR2 YYREEE (reference sequence). Trimming took 4 bases from V and 3 from J, leaving 22 bases between them. The CDR3 totals 17 residues. CDR3 residues: CASSPGVRGEREETQYF. The CDR3, as DNA: TGTGCCAGCAGCCCGGGAGTTCGCGGGGAAAGGGAAGAGACCCAGTACTTC.

The V and J genes are TRBV7-9 and TRBJ2-2; no firm D call. The CDR3 length is 12 residues. V was pared by 5 bases and J by 6 bases, with 7 bases between. The germline gives CDR1 SEHNR, CDR2 FQNEAQ (reference sequence). The CDR3, as DNA: TGTGCCAGCAGCCCAAGGTCCGGGGAGCTGTTTTTT. Translating it yields CASSPRSGELFF.

This chain connects TRBV10-3 to TRBJ2-5; maybe TRBD2 (6 bases). Trimming removed 6 bases from V and 3 bases from J, with 14 bases in between. Germline V gene sequence: CDR1 ENHRY, CDR2 SYGVKD. The CDR3 has 14 residues. CDR3 in amino acids: CAISPTLAEETQYF. The CDR3 DNA is TGTGCCATCAGCCCGACTTTAGCGGAAGAGACCCAGTACTTC.

This clonotype appeared many times. The chain combines TRBV6-1 with TRBJ2-1, with D uncertain. The CDR3 is 13 amino acids. Germline values: CDR1 MNHNS, CDR2 SASEGT. Trimming stripped 5 bases from V and 0 bases from J, with 5 bases between. The CDR3 sequence is CASSRLSYNEQFF. CDR3 DNA: TGTGCCAGCAGTCGTCTCTCCTACAATGAGCAGTTCTTC.

This clonotype was observed a handful of times. This chain connects TRBV28 to TRBJ2-4; 7 bases fit TRBD2. The ends lost 4 bases at V and 0 bases at J; junction bases unmatched: 9. This CDR3 comprises 17 residues. Per the germline V gene, CDR1 is MDHEN and CDR2 is SYDVKM. DNA of the CDR3: TGTGCCAGCAGTTCAGCTAGCGGAAACATAGCCAAAAACATTCAGTACTTC. It translates to CASSSASGNIAKNIQYF.

The gene calls are TRBV4-3 and TRBJ2-5; D gene uncertain. The V gene lost 0 bases and the J gene lost 5 bases, with 13 bases spanning the gap. The CDR3 sequence is 15 residues long. Germline V gives CDR1 LGHNA, CDR2 YSLEER. In DNA, the CDR3 is TGCGCCAGCAGCCAAGAGAGTCGCAGGCGGGAGACCCAGTACTTC. It translates to CASSQESRRRETQYF.

This chain joins TRBV5-1 and TRBJ2-7; 8 bases are a match to TRBD2. Per the germline V gene, CDR1 is SGHRS and CDR2 is YFSETQ. This CDR3 contains 15 residues. Unmatched junction bases numbered 6, after V lost 4 bases and J lost 0 bases. CDR3 sequence: CASSGTGTSSYEQYF. DNA of the CDR3: TGCGCCAGCAGCGGCACCGGGACTAGCTCCTACGAGCAGTACTTC.

This clonotype was found a few times. The V gene is TRBV7-2, the J gene TRBJ1-3, with D hard to call. Deletions cut 1 base from V and 3 bases from J, with 10 bases between. CDR3 length: 15 residues. Germline CDR1 SGHTA, CDR2 FQGNSA. The CDR3 is CASSLGGIGGNTIYF. Written as DNA, the CDR3 is TGTGCCAGCAGCTTAGGGGGTATCGGTGGAAACACCATATATTTT.

There are a few counts of this clonotype. The chain links TRBV6-5 to TRBJ2-1; D is perhaps TRBD2 (6 bases). V dropped 3 bases and J dropped 4 bases, with 16 bases sitting between them. CDR3 length: 16 amino acids. The germline CDR1 and CDR2 sequences are MNHEY and SVGAGI. The CDR3 DNA reads TGTGCCAGCAGTTATGGGGGGACCGGACGGTACAATGAGCAGTTCTTC. Its protein is CASSYGGTGRYNEQFF.

The genes are TRBV27 and TRBJ2-7; D is ambiguous. The CDR3 length is 15 residues. Germline CDR1 MNHEY, CDR2 SMNVEV (reference sequence). Deletions cut 2 bases from V and 0 bases from J, with 11 bases between. This CDR3 is CASSLNGESSYEQYF. CDR3 DNA sequence: TGTGCCAGCAGTTTAAACGGCGAGAGCTCCTACGAGCAGTACTTC.

The chain has TRBV5-6 and TRBJ2-7; D ambiguous. Deletions cut 6 bases from V and 0 bases from J, with 16 bases between. This CDR3 comprises 15 residues. Germline V gene sequence: CDR1 SGHDT, CDR2 YYEEEE. In DNA, the CDR3 is TGTGCCAGCACCGGTCGGCTCCAGACCTCCTACGAGCAGTACTTC. Translated: CASTGRLQTSYEQYF.

This chain connects TRBV12-3 or TRBV12-4 to TRBJ2-1, with 9 bases that match TRBD2. V was pared by 7 bases and J by 14 bases, with 15 bases of the junction left unmatched. There are 14 residues in the CDR3. The CDR3 here is CASTPRAGGGAEFF. The CDR3 nucleotides read TGTGCCAGCACCCCCCGTGCGGGAGGGGGCGCAGAGTTCTTC.

The V gene is TRBV7-6, the J gene TRBJ2-7; 7 bases match TRBD2. This CDR3 region has 13 residues. The V segment lost 6 bases and the J segment 5 bases; nucleotides outside the gene matches: 7. Germline CDR1 and CDR2: SGHVS and FNYEAQ. The CDR3 coding sequence is TGTGCCAGCAGTCGGGGGAGGGCCGACGAGCAGTACTTC. It specifies CASSRGRADEQYF.

The V gene is TRBV20-1, the J gene TRBJ2-4; 7 bases are shared with TRBD2. This CDR3 region has 15 residues. Trimming cost V 3 bases and J 9 bases; bases outside gene matches: 14. Germline V lookup: CDR1 DFQATT, CDR2 SNEGSKA (reference sequence). The CDR3 region is CSARDSSGGDVIQYF. The CDR3 DNA sequence: TGCAGTGCTAGGGACTCCTCGGGGGGAGATGTCATTCAGTACTTC.

This clonotype appeared a single time. The rearrangement uses TRBV9 and TRBJ1-2, with 7 positions matching TRBD1. The length of the CDR3 is 15 residues. Germline values: CDR1 SGDLS, CDR2 YYNGEE. The J segment lost 6 bases and the V segment lost 0 bases, leaving 8 bases of the junction unmatched. CDR3 DNA sequence: TGTGCCAGCAGCGTAGACGTAACGGGGACAGATGGCTACACCTTC. It is translated as CASSVDVTGTDGYTF.